Reported below is one TCR beta chain. Method: immunoSEQ multiplex PCR; TCRdb's copy keeps in-frame clones and lacks some. The sample carries 2 million to 2.5 million clones, roughly 92% recorded once. This sample is part of a study of shared clonotypes between healthy human individuals. With 1 base clipped from V and 4 bases from J, the junction kept 3 bases outside the gene matches. Germline CDR1 reads LGHNA; CDR2 reads YNFKEQ. The CDR3 has 16 amino acids. The chain joins TRBV4-2 to TRBJ2-6; 8 bases match TRBD2. The TCR was taken from a man in his late teens or twenties in good health. Some clones in this sample may be carry-over from other donors' samples. The source material was naive CD4+ T cells from PBMCs. Subset meaning: CD45RA+ positively selected. This chain's CDR3 is CASSQAGGEGANVLTF. DNA for the CDR3: TGTGCCAGCAGCCAAGCGGGAGGGGAAGGGGCCAACGTCCTGACTTTC.